This T cell receptor (beta chain) was captured in a study of blood T cell repertoires in COVID-19. Overall study context: The United States, Italy and Spain supplied acute and convalescent COVID-19 samples.

Original data processing: Estimates of nucleated cell counts were drawn from the amplification of reference gene primers. The assay was immunoSEQ multiplex PCR, and TCRdb's table has in-frame clones only and misses some. The V and J calls and clone size come from that table; D and trimming were worked out from the DNA. The sample holds 60,000 or so clones; roughly 80% are singletons and the top ten take 10% to 15%. Germline loops: CDR1 SGHDT, CDR2 YYEEEE. V was clipped by 4 bases and J by 3 bases, with 17 bases between them. There are 15 residues in the CDR3. Sequencing used peripheral blood. The receptor's source is a woman of 80 years or more with acute or convalescent COVID-19. This chain links TRBV5-6 with TRBJ2-7, with TRBD2 as a possible D gene (6 bases). The CDR3 DNA reads as TGTGCCAGCAGCCGCCCCGGGCGGGGACGCTACGAGCAGTACTTC. Translation: CASSRPGRGRYEQYF.